This entry lists 14 T cell receptor beta chains sequenced from one sample in a study of cytomegalovirus exposure and HLA in healthy donors. Vbeta (60) and Jbeta (13) primers were used in the PCR. Using immunoSEQ multiplex PCR, the repertoire was profiled, and TCRdb retains in-frame clones only, with some absent. This table holds about 160,000 clones, 55% to 80% found once. The sequencing input was PBMCs. These receptors were obtained from a woman aged 60-75 years in good health and CMV-seropositive.

The DNA of the CDR3 is TGCGCCAGCAGCCAAGATTTGGGCGGGAGTACAGATACGCAGTATTTT. It yields the protein CASSQDLGGSTDTQYF. This rearrangement joins TRBV4-1 to TRBJ2-3, with 7 bases fitting TRBD2. Germline V gene sequence: CDR1 MGHRA, CDR2 YSYEKL. The CDR3 has 16 residues. V lost 0 bases to trimming and J lost 3 bases; unmatched junction nucleotides: 6.

The CDR3 protein is CASSQEGQRYGYTF. The CDR3 DNA is TGCGCCAGCAGCCAAGAAGGACAGCGTTATGGCTACACCTTC. The genes are TRBV4-3 and TRBJ1-2; D possibly corresponds to TRBD1 (6 bases). This CDR3 has 14 amino acids. The V end lost 0 bases, the J end lost 5 bases, and 10 bases lay between the germline ends. Germline values: CDR1 LGHNA, CDR2 YSLEER.

This chain joins TRBV11-3 and TRBJ2-5; 7 nucleotides agree with TRBD1. The CDR3 totals 15 residues. Per the germline V gene, CDR1 is SGHNT and CDR2 is YENEEA. V shed 4 bases, J shed 5 bases, and the junction held 10 bases outside the gene matches. The CDR3 here is CASSSRQGMVETQYF. The CDR3 region has the DNA TGTGCCAGCAGCTCGCGACAGGGAATGGTTGAGACCCAGTACTTC.

The chain uses TRBV7-2 and TRBJ2-3; weak D call: TRBD2 (5 bases). This CDR3 has 15 amino acids. V was pared by 7 bases and J by 3 bases, with 17 bases between. Germline CDR1 reads SGHTA; CDR2 reads FQGNSA. The CDR3 reads CASTPVGVGTDTQYF. As DNA, the CDR3 is TGTGCCAGCACCCCGGTCGGGGTAGGTACAGATACGCAGTATTTT.

CDR3 residues: CASSPGQGRRGYTF. The CDR3 DNA follows: TGTGCCAGCAGCCCGGGTCAGGGCCGGCGGGGCTACACCTTC. This chain joins TRBV27 and TRBJ1-2; weak D call: TRBD1 (5 bases). The V gene's germline CDR1 is MNHEY and CDR2 SMNVEV (reference sequence). Trimming took off 6 bases at V and 8 bases at J, with 19 bases between the two ends. The CDR3 contains 14 residues.

This clone was recorded a few times. This chain joins TRBV5-1 and TRBJ1-1, with D possibly being TRBD1 (5 bases). Germline assignment: CDR1 SGHRS and CDR2 YFSETQ. Deletions cut 3 bases from V and 4 bases from J, with 13 bases between. There are 14 residues in the CDR3. The CDR3 coding sequence is TGCGCCAGCAGCTCCCAGGGTAACCCCACTGAAGCTTTCTTT. Its protein is CASSSQGNPTEAFF.

V gene TRBV7-2 combines with J gene TRBJ2-1, with 12 nucleotides matching TRBD1. The V gene end was trimmed by 4 bases and the J gene end by 10 bases; junction bases not matched to a gene: 5. The CDR3 has 14 residues. Per the germline V gene, CDR1 is SGHTA and CDR2 is FQGNSA. The CDR3 DNA follows: TGTGCCAGCAGCTCCGGGACAGGGGGCTGGGAGCAGTTCTTC. Translating it yields CASSSGTGGWEQFF.

The rearrangement uses TRBV27 and TRBJ1-4; unclear D gene. This CDR3 is built from 15 residues. V was trimmed by 0 bases and J by 1 base, leaving 6 bases between them. Germline V CDR1 and CDR2: MNHEY, SMNVEV (reference sequence). CDR3 loop: CASSLSQRTNEKLFF. The CDR3, as DNA: TGTGCCAGCAGTTTATCACAGAGAACTAATGAAAAACTGTTTTTT.

The CDR3 is CASSGPQMQGTQYF. CDR3 nucleotides: TGTGCCAGCAGCGGCCCCCAGATGCAGGGTACGCAGTATTTT. This chain joins TRBV7-9 and TRBJ2-3; D is possibly TRBD1 (5 bases). CDR3 length: 14 residues. The V and J ends lost 5 bases and 8 bases respectively, with 17 bases between them. Germline V gene sequence: CDR1 SEHNR, CDR2 FQNEAQ (reference sequence).

V is TRBV5-4 and J is TRBJ2-4; D is possibly TRBD1 (5 bases). The germline CDR1 and CDR2 sequences are SGHNT and YYREEE (reference sequence). V was shortened by 1 base and J by 4 bases, with 12 bases between the two germline ends. This CDR3 has 15 residues. CDR3 DNA sequence: TGTGCCAGCAGCTTGACCGAGACAGCGAAAAACATTCAGTACTTC. Translating gives CASSLTETAKNIQYF.

A few counts support this clone. The CDR3 bases are TGTGCCAGTAGTATCACCCCCAAGGGGCTGATCCACTATGGCTACACCTTC. This translates into CASSITPKGLIHYGYTF. The chain joins TRBV19 to TRBJ1-2; D might be TRBD1 (5 bases). The V end was cut by 3 bases, the J end by 3 bases, with 20 bases between. The V gene's germline CDR1 is LNHDA and CDR2 SQIVND (reference sequence). This CDR3 has 17 amino acids.

The chain employs TRBV4-1 and TRBJ2-7; 8 nucleotides match TRBD1. CDR1 and CDR2 from the germline V gene are MGHRA and YSYEKL. The CDR3 covers 14 residues. V lost 4 bases and J lost 3; bases outside the gene matches: 5. CDR3: CASSPDRGRYEQYF. CDR3 bases: TGCGCCAGCAGCCCCGACAGGGGACGCTACGAGCAGTACTTC.

V gene TRBV7-7 combines with J gene TRBJ1-1; 7 bases match TRBD1. The germline V gene has CDR1 SSHAT and CDR2 FNYEAQ (reference sequence). The CDR3 spans 13 residues. The V and J ends lost 3 bases and 6 bases, in that order; junction bases with no gene match: 4. DNA for the CDR3: TGTGCCAGCAGCTTGAGACAGGGCGCTGAAGCTTTCTTT. It codes for CASSLRQGAEAFF. The variable domain in full, completed from reference TRBV7-7 and TRBJ1-1, reads GAGVSQSPRYKVTKRGQDVTLRCDPISSHATLYWYQQALGQGPEFLTYFNYEAQPDKSGLPSDRFSAERPEGSISTLTIQRTEQRDSAMYRCASSLRQGAEAFFGQGTRLTVV.

This chain links TRBV2 with TRBJ1-5; D possibly corresponds to TRBD1 (6 bases). V dropped 6 bases and J dropped 5 bases, with 20 bases sitting between them. CDR1 is SNHLY, CDR2 FYNNEI, per germline. There are 16 residues in the CDR3. The CDR3 sequence is CASSLDRGGSHQPQHF. The CDR3 DNA is TGTGCCAGCAGCCTGGACAGAGGTGGGTCCCATCAGCCCCAGCATTTT.